One sample yielded the 30 T cell receptor beta chains listed below, sequenced in a study of shared clonotypes between healthy human individuals. Clones were sequenced by immunoSEQ multiplex PCR, and TCRdb holds only the in-frame ones, with some missing. The table lists around 990,000 clones, about 72% of them singletons. The sequenced material came from memory CD4+ T cells from PBMCs. Subset specified: CD45RA-negative fraction. These receptors were collected from a man younger than 35 in good health. Some clones in this sample may be carry-over from other donors' samples.

V usage is TRBV10-3 and J usage is TRBJ2-2, with unresolved D. V shed 7 bases and J shed 3 bases, with 6 bases lying between them. Germline assignment: CDR1 ENHRY and CDR2 SYGVKD. This CDR3 comprises 12 residues. The CDR3 loop is CAIKADTGELFF. Written as DNA, the CDR3 is TGTGCCATCAAGGCGGACACCGGGGAGCTGTTTTTT.

The rearrangement joins TRBV5-4 to TRBJ1-1; D is unresolved. Trimming pared 0 bases from V and 1 base from J, leaving 13 bases between. The germline gives CDR1 SGHNT, CDR2 YYREEE (reference sequence). This CDR3 is built from 16 residues. Here the CDR3 DNA reads TGTGCCAGCAGCTTGGGGTCCCTCGGGCCGAACACTGAAGCTTTCTTT. It is translated as CASSLGSLGPNTEAFF.

The V gene is TRBV4-3, the J gene TRBJ2-3; no clear D gene. CDR1 and CDR2 (germline): LGHNA, YSLEER. The V end was cut by 0 bases, the J end by 1 base, with 2 bases between. This CDR3 is 13 amino acids long. CDR3 DNA sequence: TGCGCCAGCAGCCAAGAGGGCACAGATACGCAGTATTTT. Encoded protein: CASSQEGTDTQYF.

The genes are TRBV27 and TRBJ2-1; 7 nucleotides align to TRBD1. Germline V gene lookup returns CDR1 MNHEY and CDR2 SMNVEV (reference sequence). V dropped 3 bases and J dropped 6; count of bases not matched to a gene: 5. The CDR3 totals 14 residues. Here the CDR3 DNA reads TGTGCCAGCAGTTTCAATCCAGGGGGCAATGAGCAGTTCTTC. It encodes CASSFNPGGNEQFF.

In regard to this clone: Other DNA sequences of this sample code for an identical CDR3. The V gene is TRBV13, the J gene TRBJ1-1, with D unclear. Germline lookup yields CDR1 PRHDT and CDR2 FYEKMQ (reference sequence). This CDR3 has 14 amino acids. V was shortened by 0 bases and J by 2 bases, with 7 bases between the two germline ends. This CDR3 is CASSLGRKNTEAFF. CDR3 sequence (DNA): TGTGCCAGCAGCTTAGGGCGGAAAAACACTGAAGCTTTCTTT.

The chain joins TRBV5-8 to TRBJ2-1; D perhaps matches TRBD2 (5 bases). The V end was cut by 4 bases, the J end by 6 bases, with 11 bases between. The CDR3 totals 13 residues. Germline V gives CDR1 SGHTS, CDR2 YDEGEE. CDR3: CASSTYEGNEQFF. Written as DNA, the CDR3 is TGTGCCAGCAGCACTTACGAGGGCAATGAGCAGTTCTTC.

The chain combines TRBV28 with TRBJ2-7, with a weak D call TRBD1 (5 bases). This CDR3 has 13 amino acids. The germline V and J ends were trimmed by 6 bases and 3 bases, with 12 bases remaining between them. Germline V lookup: CDR1 MDHEN, CDR2 SYDVKM. CDR3 amino acids: CASRVGLHYEQYF. Here the CDR3 DNA reads TGTGCCAGCAGGGTGGGGCTCCACTACGAGCAGTACTTC.

The count of this clone is one. In the same sample, other DNA sequences code for this CDR3. The chain links TRBV11-2 to TRBJ2-1, with D possibly TRBD1 on 5 matching bases. This CDR3 has 15 amino acids. Looked up from germline, CDR1 is SGHAT and CDR2 is FQNNGV. With 2 bases removed from V and 0 bases from J, the gap between germline ends came to 8 bases. The CDR3 region has the DNA TGTGCCAGCAGCTTACAGGGAAGCTCCTACAATGAGCAGTTCTTC. The encoded protein is CASSLQGSSYNEQFF.

This clone was seen just once. The chain carries TRBV10-3 and TRBJ2-3; TRBD2 matches 9 bases. The CDR3 covers 16 residues. The trim removed 3 bases at V and 2 bases at J, leaving 6 bases unmatched. Germline CDR1 is ENHRY and CDR2 is SYGVKD. The CDR3 DNA sequence: TGTGCCATCAGTGATATGGCGGGAGGGATCACAGATACGCAGTATTTT. Translation gives CAISDMAGGITDTQYF.

Only one count was recorded for this clone. A far larger clone is a single base away, which makes a read error likely. Additional DNA sequences in this sample encode the identical CDR3. The chain couples TRBV7-8 to TRBJ1-1, with D hard to call. Deletions cut 1 base from V and 0 bases from J, with 3 bases between. Germline V gene sequence: CDR1 SGHVS, CDR2 FQNEAQ. The CDR3 spans 13 residues. The CDR3 loop is CASSLGMNTEAFF. CDR3 DNA sequence: TGTGCCAGCAGCTTAGGTATGAACACTGAAGCTTTCTTT.

This CDR3 is CASSQVSLAGVYEQYF. CDR3 DNA: TGCGCCAGCAGCCAAGTCTCCCTAGCGGGAGTCTACGAGCAGTACTTC. The rearrangement uses TRBV4-1 and TRBJ2-7; the match to TRBD2 covers 10 bases. Germline CDR1 is MGHRA and CDR2 is YSYEKL. The CDR3 has 16 amino acids. Trimming took 1 base from V and 3 from J; bases not matched to a gene: 6.

This chain uses TRBV28 with TRBJ2-7; 8 bases map to TRBD1. V lost 8 bases and J lost 3; bases outside the gene matches: 15. The CDR3 has 16 amino acids. CDR1 is MDHEN and CDR2 is SYDVKM in the germline V gene. CDR3 DNA sequence: TGTGCCAGCCACAGTGGCACCGGGACAGGATACTACGAGCAGTACTTC. Translation gives CASHSGTGTGYYEQYF. Looking up the rest from reference TRBV28 and TRBJ2-7 gives the full variable domain: DVKVTQSSRYLVKRTGEKVFLECVQDMDHENMFWYRQDPGLGLRLIYFSYDVKMKEKGDIPEGYSVSREKKERFSLILESASTNQTSMYLCASHSGTGTGYYEQYFGPGTRLTVT.

This clone showed up just a few times. The V and J genes are TRBV27 and TRBJ2-1; TRBD2 matches 10 bases. Germline values: CDR1 MNHEY, CDR2 SMNVEV (reference sequence). The CDR3 loop spans 15 amino acids. V dropped 8 bases and J dropped 2; count of bases not matched to a gene: 6. Written as DNA, the CDR3 is TGTGCCAGCGCCCTAGCGGGAGTGACCTACAATGAGCAGTTCTTC. Its translation: CASALAGVTYNEQFF.

The rearrangement uses TRBV7-2 and TRBJ2-2; 8 bases agree with TRBD1. J lost 6 bases, V lost 5 bases, and 5 bases had no gene match. The length of the CDR3 is 14 residues. CDR1 SGHTA and CDR2 FQGNSA come from the germline V gene. The CDR3 DNA reads as TGTGCCAGCAGCATAGAACAGGGGGCCGGGGAGCTGTTTTTT. This translates into CASSIEQGAGELFF.

The chain links TRBV5-1 to TRBJ2-1; D remains unclear. Germline V gene data show CDR1 as SGHRS and CDR2 as YFSETQ. CDR3 length equals 11 residues. The germline V and J ends were trimmed by 6 bases and 9 bases, with 10 bases remaining between them. The DNA for the CDR3 is TGCGCCAGCAAGCAGGAAGGTGAGCAGTTCTTC. Translating it yields CASKQEGEQFF.

This sequence joins TRBV6-5 and TRBJ2-2; TRBD2 matches at 10 bases. The CDR3 covers 15 residues. From germline, CDR1 is MNHEY and CDR2 SVGAGI. V dropped 6 bases and J dropped 6; count of bases not matched to a gene: 7. The CDR3 DNA reads as TGTGCCAGCAGACCCAGCGGGAGGGCATCCGGGGAGCTGTTTTTT. It translates to CASRPSGRASGELFF.

The V call is TRBV9, the J call TRBJ1-1, with no clear D. This CDR3 has 15 amino acids. Germline V gene lookup returns CDR1 SGDLS and CDR2 YYNGEE. V was cut by 2 bases and J by 0 bases, with 11 bases left in between. CDR3 nucleotide sequence: TGTGCCAGCAGCGTCCGCGTGGGATTGAACACTGAAGCTTTCTTT. It is translated as CASSVRVGLNTEAFF. The full variable domain, completed using reference TRBV9 and TRBJ1-1, is DSGVTQTPKHLITATGQRVTLRCSPRSGDLSVYWYQQSLDQGLQFLIQYYNGEERAKGNILERFSAQQFPDLHSELNLSSLELGDSALYFCASSVRVGLNTEAFFGQGTRLTVV.

This clone was seen ten or more times. Other DNA sequences from this sample encode an identical CDR3 as well. The genes are TRBV27 and TRBJ1-2, with D possibly matching TRBD1 (6 bases). With 3 bases removed from V and 4 bases from J, the gap between germline ends came to 12 bases. CDR3 length equals 14 residues. The germline V gene encodes CDR1 MNHEY and CDR2 SMNVEV (reference sequence). The CDR3 nucleotides are TGTGCCAGCAGTTTGGGCGGACAGCCCTATGGCTACACCTTC. Translating gives CASSLGGQPYGYTF.

CDR3 DNA: TGCTCCCTGGATAGCACAGATACGCAGTATTTT. Translated, it gives CSLDSTDTQYF. The rearrangement joins TRBV29-1 to TRBJ2-3; unclear D gene. Germline V gene data show CDR1 as SQVTM and CDR2 as ANQGSEA. This CDR3 region has 11 residues.

In its sample, this clone was seen a few times. The chain couples TRBV2 to TRBJ2-1; possibly TRBD1 or TRBD2 for D (5 bases each). CDR3 length: 15 residues. Per germline, CDR1 SNHLY and CDR2 FYNNEI. The germline V and J ends were trimmed by 2 bases and 5 bases, with 13 bases remaining between them. The CDR3 DNA follows: TGTGCCAGCAGTGAAAGGGGAGTGTCCCACAATGAGCAGTTCTTC. Encoded protein: CASSERGVSHNEQFF. Full variable domain (rest looked up from reference TRBV2 and TRBJ2-1): EPEVTQTPSHQVTQMGQEVILRCVPISNHLYFYWYRQILGQKVEFLVSFYNNEISEKSEIFDDQFSVERPDGSNFTLKIRSTKLEDSAMYFCASSERGVSHNEQFFGPGTRLTVL.

This clone was observed a handful of times. The sample holds other DNA sequences that translate to the same CDR3. The gene calls are TRBV5-4 and TRBJ1-2, with D possibly matching TRBD1 (6 bases). Trimming cost V 4 bases and J 4 bases, with 11 bases left between them. The germline CDR1 and CDR2 sequences are SGHNT and YYREEE (reference sequence). The CDR3 length is 13 residues. CDR3 sequence (DNA): TGTGCCAGCAGCCCCGGGGGCACCTATGGCTACACCTTC. Protein: CASSPGGTYGYTF.

This clone was counted at least ten times. Other DNA sequences in the sample encode the same CDR3. The chain carries TRBV30 and TRBJ1-5; 9 bases agree with TRBD1. V lost 5 bases and J lost 7; bases outside the gene matches: 6. The CDR3 runs to 13 residues. Germline CDR1 and CDR2: GTSNPN and SVGIG (reference sequence). The CDR3 DNA is TGTGCCTGGTCGACAGGGGGAGAACAGCCCCAGCATTTT. Amino acid sequence: CAWSTGGEQPQHF.

V gene TRBV28 combines with J gene TRBJ1-2; D unresolved. The CDR3 runs to 14 residues. V lost 6 bases to trimming and J lost 8 bases, with 19 bases between them. The germline gives CDR1 MDHEN, CDR2 SYDVKM. The CDR3 DNA reads TGTGCCAGCAGATCCACCGGCCAAAGGTACGGCTACACCTTC. Its translation is CASRSTGQRYGYTF.

This CDR3 reads CASSFRAGLYGYTF. The CDR3 DNA follows: TGTGCCAGCAGCTTCAGAGCAGGGCTCTATGGCTACACCTTC. The gene calls are TRBV5-6 and TRBJ1-2; D possibly corresponds to TRBD1 (5 bases). Germline V CDR1 and CDR2: SGHDT, YYEEEE. V lost 2 bases, J lost 4 bases, and 12 bases lay in between. CDR3 size: 14 residues.

This chain uses TRBV10-2 with TRBJ2-2, with a weak D call TRBD2 (6 bases). V was trimmed by 5 bases and J by 6 bases, leaving 7 bases between them. CDR1 and CDR2 from the germline V gene are WSHSY and SAAADI. The CDR3 is 12 amino acids. The DNA of the CDR3 is TGCGCCAGCAGTAGACTAGCCGGGGAGCTGTTTTTT. Its translation is CASSRLAGELFF.

The chain employs TRBV7-2 and TRBJ1-2; 8 nucleotides match TRBD1. The CDR3 is 15 residues long. The V and J ends lost 2 bases and 7 bases, in that order; junction bases with no gene match: 9. From germline, CDR1 is SGHTA and CDR2 FQGNSA. In DNA form, the CDR3 reads TGTGCCAGCAGCTTATCGTTCAGGGGGCTTGGTGGCTACACCTTC. As protein: CASSLSFRGLGGYTF.

A remark on this clone: The identical CDR3 is also encoded by other nucleotide sequences in the sample. This chain joins TRBV5-1 and TRBJ2-1; D may be TRBD2 (5 bases). The CDR3 sequence is 14 residues long. Trimming removed 1 base from V and 2 bases from J, with 7 bases in between. Germline CDR1 reads SGHRS; CDR2 reads YFSETQ. The CDR3 sequence is CASSLTGTYNEQFF. In DNA, the CDR3 is TGCGCCAGCAGCTTGACGGGAACCTACAATGAGCAGTTCTTC.

This sequence joins TRBV2 and TRBJ1-4; D may be TRBD1 (6 bases). The CDR3 covers 16 residues. Germline lookup yields CDR1 SNHLY and CDR2 FYNNEI. V was clipped by 5 bases and J by 8 bases, with 21 bases between them. CDR3 loop: CASSLVSGAGGEKLFF. The DNA of the CDR3 is TGTGCCAGCAGTTTGGTGTCAGGGGCTGGGGGAGAAAAACTGTTTTTT.

With respect to this clone: This sequence is one base from a far larger clone and is likely a read error. The chain carries TRBV6-5 and TRBJ2-7; 8 bases fit TRBD1. The CDR3 covers 12 residues. In germline, CDR1 is MNHEY, CDR2 SVGAGI. V dropped 5 bases and J dropped 6; count of bases not matched to a gene: 3. The CDR3 is CASSPGGGEQYF. The CDR3 bases are TGTGCCAGCAGTCCAGGGGGCGGCGAGCAGTACTTC.

This clone has more than one count but fewer than ten. The chain uses TRBV5-1 and TRBJ2-3; D not resolved. Between the trimmed V and J ends, which lost 0 bases and 1 base, there was a span of 12 bases. The CDR3 has 16 amino acids. Germline values: CDR1 SGHRS, CDR2 YFSETQ. The CDR3: CASSLGLPDGTDTQYF. DNA of the CDR3: TGCGCCAGCAGCTTGGGTCTACCAGATGGCACAGATACGCAGTATTTT.